The clone carrying this T cell receptor beta chain was recorded once. Its antigen remains unidentified. The data were taken from a study of graft-versus-host responses after intestinal transplantation. About the study: Each transplant was multivisceral, liver-intestinal, or isolated intestinal. Each recipient received anti-thymocyte globulin induction, then tacrolimus and steroids for 2 to 3 years.

Processed graft tissue released its intraepithelial and lamina propria lymphocytes. V lost 4 bases to trimming and J lost 0 bases, with 12 bases between them. The CDR3 consists of 16 residues. Germline-derived CDR1 and CDR2 are MNHEY and SVGAGI. Sequenced by immunoSEQ multiplex PCR; TCRdb stores in-frame clones only, minus some. The table has nearly 15,000 clones, about 60% seen once. Overall study results and limits: Within the allografts of patients who had graft-donor T cell macrochimerism, graft-versus-host to host-versus-graft clonal ratios were high.

The sequencing here drew on ileum tissue, taken 524 days after transplant. The receptor was derived from a human patient who received an intestinal transplant, so some T cells may come from the graft donor. The chain carries TRBV6-5 and TRBJ2-2; a possible D gene is TRBD2 (7 bases). Here the CDR3 DNA reads TGTGCCAGCAGTTCTCGGGGGGCGCCGAACACCGGGGAGCTGTTTTTT. Protein: CASSSRGAPNTGELFF.